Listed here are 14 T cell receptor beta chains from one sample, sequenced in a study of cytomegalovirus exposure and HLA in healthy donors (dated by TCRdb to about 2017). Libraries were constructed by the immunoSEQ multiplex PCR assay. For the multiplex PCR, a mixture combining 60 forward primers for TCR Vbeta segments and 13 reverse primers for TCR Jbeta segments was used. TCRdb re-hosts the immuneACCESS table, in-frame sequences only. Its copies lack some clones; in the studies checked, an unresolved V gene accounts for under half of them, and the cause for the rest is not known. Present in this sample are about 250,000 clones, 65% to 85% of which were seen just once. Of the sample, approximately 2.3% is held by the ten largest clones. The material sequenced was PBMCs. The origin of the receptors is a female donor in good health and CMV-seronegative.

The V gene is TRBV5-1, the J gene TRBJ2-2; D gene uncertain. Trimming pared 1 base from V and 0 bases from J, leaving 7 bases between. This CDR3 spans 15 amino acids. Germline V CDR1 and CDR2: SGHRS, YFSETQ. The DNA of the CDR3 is TGCGCCAGCAGCTTGACGGGTGCGAACACCGGGGAGCTGTTTTTT. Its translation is CASSLTGANTGELFF. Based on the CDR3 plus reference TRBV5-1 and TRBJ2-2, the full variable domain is KAGVTQTPRYLIKTRGQQVTLSCSPISGHRSVSWYQQTPGQGLQFLFEYFSETQRNKGNFPGRFSGRQFSNSRSEMNVSTLELGDSALYLCASSLTGANTGELFFGEGSRLTVL.

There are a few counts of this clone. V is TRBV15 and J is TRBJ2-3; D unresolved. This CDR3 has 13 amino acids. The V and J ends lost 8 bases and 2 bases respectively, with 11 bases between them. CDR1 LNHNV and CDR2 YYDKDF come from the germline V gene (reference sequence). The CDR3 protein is CATEPLFTDTQYF. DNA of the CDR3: TGTGCCACCGAGCCGCTTTTCACAGATACGCAGTATTTT.

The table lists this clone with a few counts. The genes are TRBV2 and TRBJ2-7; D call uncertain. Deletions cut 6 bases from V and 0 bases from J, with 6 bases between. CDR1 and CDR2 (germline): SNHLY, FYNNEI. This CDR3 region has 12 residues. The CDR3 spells CASRRHSYEQYF. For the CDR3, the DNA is TGTGCCAGCAGACGACACTCCTACGAGCAGTACTTC.

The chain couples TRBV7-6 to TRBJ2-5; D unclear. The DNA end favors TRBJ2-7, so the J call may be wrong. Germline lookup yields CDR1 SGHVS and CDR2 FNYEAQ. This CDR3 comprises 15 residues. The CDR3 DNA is TGTGCCAGCAGCTTATATCCCGGTGGTAATTACGAGCAGTACTTC. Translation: CASSLYPGGNYEQYF.

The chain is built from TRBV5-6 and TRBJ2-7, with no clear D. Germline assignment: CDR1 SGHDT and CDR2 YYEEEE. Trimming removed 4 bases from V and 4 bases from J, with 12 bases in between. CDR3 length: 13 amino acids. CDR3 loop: CASSGSRSYEQYF. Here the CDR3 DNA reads TGTGCCAGCAGCGGTAGTCGTAGTTACGAGCAGTACTTC.

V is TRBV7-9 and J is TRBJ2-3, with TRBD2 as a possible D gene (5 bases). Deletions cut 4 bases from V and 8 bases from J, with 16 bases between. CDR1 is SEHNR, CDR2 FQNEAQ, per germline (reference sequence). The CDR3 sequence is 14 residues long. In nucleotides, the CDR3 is TGTGCCAGCAGCTCTGAACTAGTGGGCACTACGCAGTATTTT. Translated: CASSSELVGTTQYF.

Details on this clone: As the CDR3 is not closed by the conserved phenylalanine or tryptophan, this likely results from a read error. The CDR3 nucleotides are TGTGCCAGTAGTATTGCGAGAGGACAGGGGACTCAGCCCCAGCATCTT. Amino acids: CASSIARGQGTQPQHL. The rearrangement joins TRBV19 to TRBJ1-5; 9 bases line up with TRBD1. This CDR3 has 16 residues. Per germline, CDR1 LNHDA and CDR2 SQIVND (reference sequence). J gave up 6 bases and V 3 bases, and 9 bases lay outside the gene matches.

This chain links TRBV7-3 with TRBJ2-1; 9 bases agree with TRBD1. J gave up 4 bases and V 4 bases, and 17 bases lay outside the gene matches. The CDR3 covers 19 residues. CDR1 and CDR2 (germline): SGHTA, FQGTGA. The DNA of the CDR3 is TGTGCCAGCAGCTCCACAGGGGGCTTAAGCGGGACTGCTTACAATGAGCAGTTCTTC. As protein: CASSSTGGLSGTAYNEQFF. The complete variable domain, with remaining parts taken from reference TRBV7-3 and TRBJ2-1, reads GAGVSQTPSNKVTEKGKYVELRCDPISGHTALYWYRQSLGQGPEFLIYFQGTGAADDSGLPNDRFFAVRPEGSVSTLKIQRTERGDSAVYLCASSSTGGLSGTAYNEQFFGPGTRLTVL.

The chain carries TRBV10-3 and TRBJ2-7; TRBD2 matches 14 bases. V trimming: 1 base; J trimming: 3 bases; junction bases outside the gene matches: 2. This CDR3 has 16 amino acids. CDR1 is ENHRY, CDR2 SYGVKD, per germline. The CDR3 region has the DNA TGTGCCATCAGTGAGTTAGGGACTAGCGGGAGCTACGAGCAGTACTTC. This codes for CAISELGTSGSYEQYF.

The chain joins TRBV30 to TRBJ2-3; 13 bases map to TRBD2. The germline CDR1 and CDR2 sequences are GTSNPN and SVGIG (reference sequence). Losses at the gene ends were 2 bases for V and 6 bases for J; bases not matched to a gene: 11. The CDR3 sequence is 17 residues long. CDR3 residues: CAWSPVGRTSGSDTQYF. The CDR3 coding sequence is TGTGCCTGGAGTCCTGTCGGAAGGACTAGCGGGAGCGATACGCAGTATTTT.

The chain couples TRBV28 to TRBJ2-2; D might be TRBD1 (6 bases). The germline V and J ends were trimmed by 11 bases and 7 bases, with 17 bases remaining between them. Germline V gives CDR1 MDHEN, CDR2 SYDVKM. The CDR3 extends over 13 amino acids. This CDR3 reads CAGFGTPGGELFF. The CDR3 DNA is TGTGCCGGCTTCGGGACACCGGGCGGGGAGCTGTTTTTT. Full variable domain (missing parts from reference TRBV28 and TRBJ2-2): DVKVTQSSRYLVKRTGEKVFLECVQDMDHENMFWYRQDPGLGLRLIYFSYDVKMKEKGDIPEGYSVSREKKERFSLILESASTNQTSMYLCAGFGTPGGELFFGEGSRLTVL.

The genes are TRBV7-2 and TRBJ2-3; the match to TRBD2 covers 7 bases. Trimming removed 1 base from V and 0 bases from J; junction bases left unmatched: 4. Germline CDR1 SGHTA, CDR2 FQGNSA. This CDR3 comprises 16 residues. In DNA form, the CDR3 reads TGTGCCAGCAGCTTAGGGGCTAGCGGTAGCACAGATACGCAGTATTTT. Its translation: CASSLGASGSTDTQYF. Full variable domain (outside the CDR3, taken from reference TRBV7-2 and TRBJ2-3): GAGVSQSPSNKVTEKGKDVELRCDPISGHTALYWYRQSLGQGLEFLIYFQGNSAPDKSGLPSDRFSAERTGGSVSTLTIQRTQQEDSAVYLCASSLGASGSTDTQYFGPGTRLTVL.

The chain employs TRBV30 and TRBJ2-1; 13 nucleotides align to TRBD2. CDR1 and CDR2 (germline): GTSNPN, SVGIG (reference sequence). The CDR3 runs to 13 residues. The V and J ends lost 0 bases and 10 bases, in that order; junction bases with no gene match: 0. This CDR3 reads CAWSVGLAGEQFF. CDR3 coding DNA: TGTGCCTGGAGTGTGGGACTAGCGGGAGAGCAGTTCTTC.

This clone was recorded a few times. In DNA form, the CDR3 reads TGTGCCAGCAGTACGAAGCAGGGACTAGTAAATGGGGCCAACGTCCTGACTTTC. This sequence encodes CASSTKQGLVNGANVLTF. The chain has TRBV28 and TRBJ2-6, with TRBD2 identical over 8 bases. Germline assignment: CDR1 MDHEN and CDR2 SYDVKM. This CDR3 is built from 18 residues. Losses at the gene ends were 5 bases for V and 3 bases for J; bases not matched to a gene: 12.